A single sample gave rise to the 23 T cell receptor beta chains below, sequenced in a study of blood T cell repertoires in COVID-19. The table came from immunoSEQ multiplex PCR; TCRdb's copy has only in-frame clones and leaves some out. This table has around 30,000 clones, 75% to 90% appearing once. The sequenced material came from peripheral blood. The receptors derive from a man in his sixties with acute or convalescent COVID-19.

The rearrangement links TRBV5-1 to TRBJ2-1, with D maybe TRBD2 (6 bases). The CDR3 sequence is 12 residues long. Trimming took 3 bases from V and 9 from J, leaving 10 bases between them. CDR1 is SGHRS, CDR2 YFSETQ, per germline. For the CDR3, the DNA is TGCGCCAGCAGCTACGGGACTGTTGAGCAGTTCTTC. This codes for CASSYGTVEQFF.

The chain couples TRBV7-2 to TRBJ1-2, with D perhaps matching TRBD1 (5 bases). The ends were cut back, 2 bases at V and 6 bases at J, with 13 bases in the middle. CDR3 size: 14 residues. Germline assignment: CDR1 SGHTA and CDR2 FQGNSA. The CDR3 spells CASSLSEGYNGYTF. The CDR3 nucleotides are TGTGCCAGCAGCTTATCGGAGGGGTACAATGGCTACACCTTC.

The chain carries TRBV27 and TRBJ2-7; 9 bases map to TRBD1. The CDR3 spans 15 residues. Per the germline V gene, CDR1 is MNHEY and CDR2 is SMNVEV (reference sequence). V lost 4 bases, J lost 1 base, and 5 bases stayed unmatched. CDR3 DNA sequence: TGTGCCAGCAGTTCCCCCGGACAGGGGTCCTACGAGCAGTACTTC. Translated, it gives CASSSPGQGSYEQYF.

V is TRBV27 and J is TRBJ1-2, with D tentatively TRBD1 (6 bases). V dropped 7 bases and J dropped 1 base, with 16 bases sitting between them. Germline CDR1 MNHEY, CDR2 SMNVEV (reference sequence). This CDR3 has 15 amino acids. CDR3 sequence reads: CASKSPGTHNYGYTF. CDR3 nucleotide sequence: TGTGCCAGCAAATCTCCCGGGACACATAACTATGGCTACACCTTC.

This sequence joins TRBV21-1 and TRBJ2-7; the listed D gene, TRBD1, was not tested against the DNA. TRBV21-1 is shown as a pseudogene. This CDR3 spans 15 amino acids. In DNA, the CDR3 is TGTGCCAGCAGCAAAGATTGGCAGGCCCAGTGCGAGCAGTACTTC. Protein product: CASSKDWQAQCEQYF.

V is TRBV7-3 and J is TRBJ2-3; 7 nucleotides match TRBD2. Germline values: CDR1 SGHTA, CDR2 FQGTGA. Trimming cost V 2 bases and J 5 bases; bases outside gene matches: 4. CDR3 size: 14 residues. The DNA for the CDR3 is TGTGCCAGCAGCTTATCGGGAGGTCAAGATACGCAGTATTTT. It is translated as CASSLSGGQDTQYF.

The chain carries TRBV11-2 and TRBJ1-1; TRBD1 is a possible D gene (6 bases). Trimming cost V 6 bases and J 8 bases, with 19 bases left between them. The V gene's germline CDR1 is SGHAT and CDR2 FQNNGV. CDR3 length equals 14 residues. In DNA form, the CDR3 reads TGTGCCAGCAGTTCATCCGCCCGGGGGGCAGAAGCTTTCTTT. Translation gives CASSSSARGAEAFF. Full variable domain (rest looked up from reference TRBV11-2 and TRBJ1-1): EAGVAQSPRYKIIEKRQSVAFWCNPISGHATLYWYQQILGQGPKLLIQFQNNGVVDDSQLPKDRFSAERLKGVDSTLKIQPAKLEDSAVYLCASSSSARGAEAFFGQGTRLTVV.

The chain employs TRBV7-9 and TRBJ2-2, with 7 nucleotides matching TRBD1. Germline V gives CDR1 SEHNR, CDR2 FQNEAQ (reference sequence). The CDR3 sequence is 16 residues long. With V trimmed by 5 bases and J by 4 bases, 10 bases remained unmatched. In DNA, the CDR3 is TGTGCCAGCAGCACCGACAGGGCCGATGGCACCGGGGAGCTGTTTTTT. It is translated as CASSTDRADGTGELFF.

The chain uses TRBV18 and TRBJ1-1; TRBD1 agrees at 7 bases. J lost 0 bases, V lost 4 bases, and 2 bases had no gene match. Germline V gene data show CDR1 as KGHSH and CDR2 as LQKENI. This CDR3 is 14 amino acids long. CDR3 nucleotide sequence: TGTGCCAGCTCACGGGACAGTGTGAACACTGAAGCTTTCTTT. Amino acid sequence: CASSRDSVNTEAFF.

The chain carries TRBV29-1 and TRBJ2-7; D remains unclear. Germline lookup yields CDR1 SQVTM and CDR2 ANQGSEA. Trimming cost V 3 bases and J 0 bases, with 9 bases left between them. The CDR3 is 13 residues long. The CDR3: CSVDRGGSYEQYF. CDR3 bases: TGCAGCGTTGACCGAGGCGGCTCCTACGAGCAGTACTTC.

The genes are TRBV12-3 or TRBV12-4 and TRBJ2-7, with a possible D match to TRBD2 (5 bases). The V end lost 7 bases, the J end lost 0 bases, and 10 bases lay between the germline ends. The CDR3 loop spans 13 amino acids. CDR3 sequence (DNA): TGTGCCAGCAACTCCGGGAACTCCTACGAGCAGTACTTC. It yields the protein CASNSGNSYEQYF.

The chain couples TRBV7-9 to TRBJ2-1; tentative D call: TRBD2 (6 bases). This CDR3 comprises 15 residues. The germline gives CDR1 SEHNR, CDR2 FQNEAQ (reference sequence). V was trimmed by 5 bases and J by 6 bases, leaving 17 bases between them. CDR3 protein: CASSPPYRDFNEQFF. The CDR3 DNA sequence: TGTGCCAGCAGCCCCCCTTATAGGGACTTCAATGAGCAGTTCTTC. Drawing the rest from reference TRBV7-9 and TRBJ2-1, the complete variable domain is DTGVSQNPRHKITKRGQNVTFRCDPISEHNRLYWYRQTLGQGPEFLTYFQNEAQLEKSRLLSDRFSAERPKGSFSTLEIQRTEQGDSAMYLCASSPPYRDFNEQFFGPGTRLTVL.

The gene calls are TRBV9 and TRBJ2-1, with 11 bases fitting TRBD2. V shed 0 bases, J shed 0 bases, and the junction held 2 bases outside the gene matches. Germline V gene data show CDR1 as SGDLS and CDR2 as YYNGEE. This CDR3 has 17 residues. The CDR3: CASSVALAGGSYNEQFF. The CDR3 bases are TGTGCCAGCAGCGTAGCTCTAGCGGGGGGCTCCTACAATGAGCAGTTCTTC.

The chain uses TRBV5-1 and TRBJ2-1; the match to TRBD2 covers 8 bases. The V gene end was trimmed by 2 bases and the J gene end by 1 base; junction bases not matched to a gene: 5. The CDR3 covers 16 residues. Germline CDR1 is SGHRS and CDR2 is YFSETQ. The DNA for the CDR3 is TGCGCCAGCAGCTTCCGCGCGGGGGGTTCCTACAATGAGCAGTTCTTC. The encoded protein is CASSFRAGGSYNEQFF.

The chain carries TRBV5-1 and TRBJ2-7, with 7 bases fitting TRBD2. Germline CDR1 and CDR2: SGHRS and YFSETQ. The CDR3 is made up of 15 amino acids. V gave up 0 bases and J gave up 4 bases; unmatched junction bases: 7. The CDR3 DNA is TGCGCCAGCAGCTTGGTTCGCGGGGGACCTTACGAGCAGTACTTC. The encoded protein is CASSLVRGGPYEQYF. The full variable domain, with the rest looked up from reference TRBV5-1 and TRBJ2-7, is KAGVTQTPRYLIKTRGQQVTLSCSPISGHRSVSWYQQTPGQGLQFLFEYFSETQRNKGNFPGRFSGRQFSNSRSEMNVSTLELGDSALYLCASSLVRGGPYEQYFGPGTRLTVT.

Only one count was recorded for this clone. CDR3 sequence: CASRARGPYNEQFF. DNA for the CDR3: TGTGCCAGCAGGGCCAGGGGGCCTTACAATGAGCAGTTCTTC. This rearrangement joins TRBV2 to TRBJ2-1; TRBD1 aligns across 8 bases. CDR3 length: 14 residues. The J segment lost 4 bases and the V segment lost 6 bases, leaving 5 bases of the junction unmatched. CDR1 is SNHLY and CDR2 is FYNNEI in the germline V gene.

This clone was found once. V is TRBV10-2 and J is TRBJ1-1; D is unclear. Trimming stripped 2 bases from V and 2 bases from J, with 15 bases between. The CDR3 runs to 16 residues. The germline V gene encodes CDR1 WSHSY and CDR2 SAAADI. The CDR3: CASSENPGLLNTEAFF. CDR3 DNA: TGCGCCAGCAGTGAGAATCCAGGACTTTTAAACACTGAAGCTTTCTTT.

The chain recombines TRBV27 with TRBJ1-6; D unclear. Germline V gene sequence: CDR1 MNHEY, CDR2 SMNVEV (reference sequence). This CDR3 is 15 amino acids long. With 7 bases removed from V and 8 bases from J, the gap between germline ends came to 18 bases. The chain's CDR3 is CASTSAPGGDSPLHF. CDR3 DNA sequence: TGTGCCAGCACCTCCGCACCCGGCGGGGATTCACCCCTCCACTTT.

There are a few counts of this clone. The J gene is TRBJ2-7, the V gene TRBV18, with 7 nucleotides matching TRBD2. Trimming removed 2 bases from V and 5 bases from J; junction bases left unmatched: 9. Germline-derived CDR1 and CDR2 are KGHSH and LQKENI. CDR3 size: 15 residues. The chain's CDR3 is CASSPGGGLMDEQYF. DNA of the CDR3: TGTGCCAGCTCACCAGGGGGAGGGTTAATGGACGAGCAGTACTTC.

This chain uses TRBV27 with TRBJ1-1; 8 nucleotides agree with TRBD1. Germline V gives CDR1 MNHEY, CDR2 SMNVEV (reference sequence). V was pared by 2 bases and J by 4 bases, with 3 bases of the junction left unmatched. The CDR3 sequence is 14 residues long. The CDR3: CASSLVQGGTEAFF. CDR3 DNA: TGTGCCAGCAGTTTAGTACAGGGGGGCACTGAAGCTTTCTTT.

The V gene is TRBV5-1, the J gene TRBJ2-7, with 9 positions matching TRBD1. The CDR3 is 13 amino acids. Germline CDR1 and CDR2: SGHRS and YFSETQ. V gave up 4 bases and J gave up 7 bases; unmatched junction bases: 6. CDR3 sequence: CASSLGQGSEQYF. The CDR3 DNA reads as TGCGCCAGCAGCCTTGGACAGGGGAGTGAGCAGTACTTC.

The table lists this clone with a count of one. V usage is TRBV15 and J usage is TRBJ2-7; D is uncertain. Germline CDR1 and CDR2: LNHNV and YYDKDF (reference sequence). The V gene lost 1 base and the J gene lost 1 base, with 8 bases spanning the gap. CDR3 length: 14 amino acids. CDR3 DNA: TGTGCCACCAGCAGAGGTTTCGGGTCCTACGAGCAGTACTTC. Encoded protein: CATSRGFGSYEQYF.

This chain connects TRBV5-1 to TRBJ1-4; D remains ambiguous. The CDR3 has 13 residues. Germline V CDR1 and CDR2: SGHRS, YFSETQ. The V gene lost 4 bases and the J gene lost 5 bases, with 9 bases spanning the gap. Here the CDR3 reads CASSPVRNEKLFF. CDR3 DNA sequence: TGCGCCAGCAGCCCCGTGAGGAATGAAAAACTGTTTTTT.